Included here is one T cell receptor beta chain sequence, with context. What it binds is not known. The data belong to a study of CD8+CD57+ T cells in acquired aplastic anemia. Study as a whole: Healthy donor sequencing depth: 8.5 million to 10.8 million CD4+, approximately 11 million CD8+ reads.

Trimming took 0 bases from V and 13 from J, leaving 13 bases between them. Looked up from germline, CDR1 is LNHNV and CDR2 is YYDKDF (reference sequence). This CDR3 region has 13 residues. Whole-study results and caveats: About 27 CD8+ CDR3 sequences were shared between patients and controls. Patient and control CD8+ Simpson's diversity was not significantly different.

Genomic DNA was employed as the template in profiling TCR beta VDJ and CDR3. TCRdb ran MiXCR on the reads and lists one entry per CDR3 protein. The sample lists about 64,000 distinct CDR3 sequences; less than 65% were seen once. This TCR came from a human donor in good health, serving as a control. The sequencing input was sorted CD4+, CD8+, or CD8+CD57+ T cells (not recorded which) from PBMCs. The chain combines TRBV15 with TRBJ2-1, with D tentatively TRBD1 or TRBD2 (5 bases each). The chain's CDR3 is CATSRDARESQFF. CDR3 sequence (DNA): TGTGCCACCAGCAGAGATGCCAGGGAGTCTCAGTTCTTC.